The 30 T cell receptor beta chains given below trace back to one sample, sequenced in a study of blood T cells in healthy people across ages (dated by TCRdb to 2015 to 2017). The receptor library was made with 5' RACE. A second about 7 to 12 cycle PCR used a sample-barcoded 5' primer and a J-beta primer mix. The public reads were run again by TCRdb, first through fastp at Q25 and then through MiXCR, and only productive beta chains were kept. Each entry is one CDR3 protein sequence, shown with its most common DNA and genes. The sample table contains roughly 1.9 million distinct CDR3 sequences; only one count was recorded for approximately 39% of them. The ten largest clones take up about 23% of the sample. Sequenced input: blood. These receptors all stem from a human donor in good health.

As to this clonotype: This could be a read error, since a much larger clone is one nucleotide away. The CDR3 here is CASTGLAGAYNEQYF. In nucleotides, the CDR3 is TGTGCCAGCACTGGGCTAGCGGGGGCTTACAATGAGCAGTACTTC. V usage is TRBV7-2 and J usage is TRBJ2-4; TRBD2 aligns across 10 bases. The CDR3 length is 15 residues. Germline V gene lookup returns CDR1 SGHTA and CDR2 FQGNSA. Trimming at V came to 7 bases and at J to 13 bases, leaving 16 bases not matched to a gene.

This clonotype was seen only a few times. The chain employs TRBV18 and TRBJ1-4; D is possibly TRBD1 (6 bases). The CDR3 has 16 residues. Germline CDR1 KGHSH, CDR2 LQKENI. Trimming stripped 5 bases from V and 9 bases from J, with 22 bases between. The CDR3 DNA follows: TGTGCCAGCTCATCGGACGCTGGCCGGTGGGACAAAAAACTGTTTTTT. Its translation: CASSSDAGRWDKKLFF.

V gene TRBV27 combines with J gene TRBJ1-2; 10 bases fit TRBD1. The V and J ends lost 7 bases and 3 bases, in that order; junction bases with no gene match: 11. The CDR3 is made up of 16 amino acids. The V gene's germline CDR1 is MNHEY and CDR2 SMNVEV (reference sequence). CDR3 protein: CASKLRDRGKDYGYTF. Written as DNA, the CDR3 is TGTGCCAGCAAACTCCGGGACAGGGGTAAAGACTATGGCTACACCTTC.

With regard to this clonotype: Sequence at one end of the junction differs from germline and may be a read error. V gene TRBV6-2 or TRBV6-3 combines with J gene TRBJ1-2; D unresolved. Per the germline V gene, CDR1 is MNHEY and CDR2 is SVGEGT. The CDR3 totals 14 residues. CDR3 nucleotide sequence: TGTGCCAGCACCCCGGGCAGTGGGATCTATAGCTACACCTTC. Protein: CASTPGSGIYSYTF.

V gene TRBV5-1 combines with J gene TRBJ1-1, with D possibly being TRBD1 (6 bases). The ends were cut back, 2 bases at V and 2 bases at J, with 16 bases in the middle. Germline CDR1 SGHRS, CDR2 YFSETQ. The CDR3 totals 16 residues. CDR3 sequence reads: CASSFTDSPGNTEAFF. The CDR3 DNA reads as TGCGCCAGCAGCTTCACGGACAGTCCAGGTAACACTGAAGCTTTCTTT.

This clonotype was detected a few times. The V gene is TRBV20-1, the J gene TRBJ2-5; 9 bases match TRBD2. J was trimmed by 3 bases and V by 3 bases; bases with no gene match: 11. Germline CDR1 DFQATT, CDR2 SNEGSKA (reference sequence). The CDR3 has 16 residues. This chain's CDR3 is CSARGGASGVEETQYF. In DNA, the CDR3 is TGCAGTGCTAGGGGGGGGGCTAGCGGGGTAGAAGAGACCCAGTACTTC.

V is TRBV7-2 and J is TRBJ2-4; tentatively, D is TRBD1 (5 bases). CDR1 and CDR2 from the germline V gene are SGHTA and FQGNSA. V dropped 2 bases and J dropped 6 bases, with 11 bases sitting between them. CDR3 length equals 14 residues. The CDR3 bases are TGTGCCAGCAGCTTACAGGGCGGCGGAAACATTCAGTACTTC. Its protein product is CASSLQGGGNIQYF.

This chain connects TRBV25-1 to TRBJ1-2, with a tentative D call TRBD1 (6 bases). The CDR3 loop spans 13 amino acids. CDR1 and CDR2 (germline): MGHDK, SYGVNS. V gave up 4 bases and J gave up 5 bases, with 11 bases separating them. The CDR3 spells CASSGQVTYGYTF. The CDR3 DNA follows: TGTGCCAGCAGTGGACAGGTTACGTATGGCTACACCTTC.

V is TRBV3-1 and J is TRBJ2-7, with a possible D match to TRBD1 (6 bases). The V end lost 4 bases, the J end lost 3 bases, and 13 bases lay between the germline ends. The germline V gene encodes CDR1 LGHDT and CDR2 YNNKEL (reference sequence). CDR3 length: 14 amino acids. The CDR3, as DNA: TGTGCCAGCAGCCTCGGGACAAAAAACTACGAGCAGTACTTC. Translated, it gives CASSLGTKNYEQYF.

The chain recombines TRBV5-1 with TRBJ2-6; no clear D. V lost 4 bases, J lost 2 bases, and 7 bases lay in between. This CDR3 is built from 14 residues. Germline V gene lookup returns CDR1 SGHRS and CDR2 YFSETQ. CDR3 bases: TGCGCCAGCAGCGAAGACACTGGGGCCAACGTCCTGACTTTC. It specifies CASSEDTGANVLTF.

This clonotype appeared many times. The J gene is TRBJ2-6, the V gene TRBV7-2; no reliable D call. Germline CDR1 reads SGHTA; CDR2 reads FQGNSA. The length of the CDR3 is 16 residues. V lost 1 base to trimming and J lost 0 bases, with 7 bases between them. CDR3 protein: CASSLGDNSGANVLTF. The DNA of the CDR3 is TGTGCCAGCAGCTTAGGGGATAACTCTGGGGCCAACGTCCTGACTTTC.

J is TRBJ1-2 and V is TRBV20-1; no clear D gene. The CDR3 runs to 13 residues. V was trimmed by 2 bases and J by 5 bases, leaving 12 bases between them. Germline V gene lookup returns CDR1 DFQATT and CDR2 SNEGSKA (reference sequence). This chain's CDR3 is CSARQPSGYGYTF. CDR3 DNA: TGCAGTGCTAGACAGCCGTCGGGGTATGGCTACACCTTC.

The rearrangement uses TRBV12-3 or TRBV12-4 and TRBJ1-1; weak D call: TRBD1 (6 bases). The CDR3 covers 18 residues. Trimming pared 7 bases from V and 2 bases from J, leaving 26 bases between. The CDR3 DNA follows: TGTGCCAGCAACCTCAGACAGGACGAGGAGGGAATTAACACTGAAGCTTTCTTT. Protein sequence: CASNLRQDEEGINTEAFF.

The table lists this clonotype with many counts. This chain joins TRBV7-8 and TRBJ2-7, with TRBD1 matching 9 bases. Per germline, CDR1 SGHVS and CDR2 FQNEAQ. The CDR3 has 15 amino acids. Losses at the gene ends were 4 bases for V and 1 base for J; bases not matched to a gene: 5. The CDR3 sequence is CASSSRDRVSYEQYF. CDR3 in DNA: TGTGCCAGCAGCTCCCGGGACAGGGTATCCTACGAGCAGTACTTC.

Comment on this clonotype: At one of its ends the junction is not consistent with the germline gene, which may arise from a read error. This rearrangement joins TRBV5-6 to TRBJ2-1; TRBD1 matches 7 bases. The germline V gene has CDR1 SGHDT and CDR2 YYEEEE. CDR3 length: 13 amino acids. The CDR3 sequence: CASGLGQCNEQFF. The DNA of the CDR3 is TGTGCCAGCGGCTTGGGACAGTGCAATGAGCAGTTCTTC.

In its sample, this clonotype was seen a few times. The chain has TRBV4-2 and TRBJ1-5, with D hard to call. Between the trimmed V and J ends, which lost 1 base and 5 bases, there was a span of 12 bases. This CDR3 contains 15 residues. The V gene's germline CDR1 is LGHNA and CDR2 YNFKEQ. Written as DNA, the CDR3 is TGTGCCAGCAGCCAAGTCCTGGTTGCGGATCAGCCCCAGCATTTT. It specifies CASSQVLVADQPQHF.

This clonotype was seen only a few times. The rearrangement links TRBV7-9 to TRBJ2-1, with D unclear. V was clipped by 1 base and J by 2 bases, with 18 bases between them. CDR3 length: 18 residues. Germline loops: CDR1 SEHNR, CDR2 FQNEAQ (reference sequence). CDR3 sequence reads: CASSLGQESAPPYNEQFF. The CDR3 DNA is TGTGCCAGCAGCTTAGGCCAGGAGTCGGCCCCTCCCTACAATGAGCAGTTCTTC.

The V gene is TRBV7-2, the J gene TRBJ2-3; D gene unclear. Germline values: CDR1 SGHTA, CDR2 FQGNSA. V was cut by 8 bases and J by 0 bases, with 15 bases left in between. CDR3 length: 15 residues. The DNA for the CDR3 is TGTGCCAGCGGATCGTGGGGATCTAGCACAGATACGCAGTATTTT. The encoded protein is CASGSWGSSTDTQYF.

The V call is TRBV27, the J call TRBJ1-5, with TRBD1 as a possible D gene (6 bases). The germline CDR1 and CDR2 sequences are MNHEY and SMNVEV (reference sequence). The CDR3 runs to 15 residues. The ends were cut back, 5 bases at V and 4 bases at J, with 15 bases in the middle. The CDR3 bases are TGTGCCAGCAGTCCCTGGGTGGGGGCTAATCAGCCCCAGCATTTT. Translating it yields CASSPWVGANQPQHF.

The CDR3 is CASTRQGSRNSPLHF. The CDR3, as DNA: TGTGCCAGCACACGACAGGGTTCTCGTAATTCACCCCTCCACTTT. This chain joins TRBV27 and TRBJ1-6; 7 bases fit TRBD1. CDR1 is MNHEY and CDR2 is SMNVEV in the germline V gene (reference sequence). The junction had 9 bases not matched to a gene; V was cut back by 7 bases and J by 6 bases. The CDR3 totals 15 residues.

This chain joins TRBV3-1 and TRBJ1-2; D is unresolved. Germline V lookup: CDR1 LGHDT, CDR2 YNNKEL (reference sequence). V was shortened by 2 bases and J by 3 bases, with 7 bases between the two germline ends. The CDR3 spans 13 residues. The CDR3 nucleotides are TGTGCCAGCAGCCAAACGAGCGACTATGGCTACACCTTC. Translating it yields CASSQTSDYGYTF. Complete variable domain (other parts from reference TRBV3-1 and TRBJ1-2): DTAVSQTPKYLVTQMGNDKSIKCEQNLGHDTMYWYKQDSKKFLKIMFSYNNKELIINETVPNRFSPKSPDKAHLNLHINSLELGDSAVYFCASSQTSDYGYTFGSGTRLTVV.

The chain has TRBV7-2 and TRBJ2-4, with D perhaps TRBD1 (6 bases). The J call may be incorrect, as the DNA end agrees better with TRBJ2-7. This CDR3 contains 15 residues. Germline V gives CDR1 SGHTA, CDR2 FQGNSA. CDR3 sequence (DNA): TGTGCCAGCAGCTTAGGGACAGAGGGCCACTACGAGCAGTACTTC. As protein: CASSLGTEGHYEQYF.

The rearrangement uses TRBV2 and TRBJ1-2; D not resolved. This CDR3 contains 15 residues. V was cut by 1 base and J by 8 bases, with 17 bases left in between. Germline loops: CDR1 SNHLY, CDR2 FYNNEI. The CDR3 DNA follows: TGTGCCAGCAGTGAAGATTTGGGGTCAGGCCGAGGCTACACCTTC. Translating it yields CASSEDLGSGRGYTF.

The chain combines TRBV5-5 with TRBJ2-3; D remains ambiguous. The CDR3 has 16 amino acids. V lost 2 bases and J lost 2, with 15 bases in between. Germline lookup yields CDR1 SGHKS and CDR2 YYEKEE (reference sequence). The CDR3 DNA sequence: TGTGCCAGCAGCTTAGATTGGGCCAGTACCACAGATACGCAGTATTTT. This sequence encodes CASSLDWASTTDTQYF. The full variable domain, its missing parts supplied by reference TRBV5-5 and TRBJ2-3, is DAGVTQSPTHLIKTRGQQVTLRCSPISGHKSVSWYQQVLGQGPQFIFQYYEKEERGRGNFPDRFSARQFPNYSSELNVNALLLGDSALYLCASSLDWASTTDTQYFGPGTRLTVL.

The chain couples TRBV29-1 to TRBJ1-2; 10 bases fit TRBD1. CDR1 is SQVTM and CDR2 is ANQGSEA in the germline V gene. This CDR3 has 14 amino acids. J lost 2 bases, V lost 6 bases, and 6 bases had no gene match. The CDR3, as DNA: TGCAGCGTCGCTAAGACAGGGGGCAACTATGGCTACACCTTC. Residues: CSVAKTGGNYGYTF.

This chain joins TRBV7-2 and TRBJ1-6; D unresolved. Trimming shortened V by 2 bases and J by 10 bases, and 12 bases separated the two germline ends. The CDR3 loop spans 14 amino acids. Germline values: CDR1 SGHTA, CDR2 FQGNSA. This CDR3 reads CASSLRVNGSPLHF. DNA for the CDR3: TGTGCCAGCAGCTTAAGGGTGAATGGATCACCCCTCCACTTT.

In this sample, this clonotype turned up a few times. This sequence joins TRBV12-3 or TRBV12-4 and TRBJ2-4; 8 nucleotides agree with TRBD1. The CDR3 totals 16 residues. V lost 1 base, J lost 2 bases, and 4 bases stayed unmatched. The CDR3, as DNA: TGTGCCAGCAGTTTAGTCGGGACAGGCTCCAAAAACATTCAGTACTTC. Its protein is CASSLVGTGSKNIQYF.

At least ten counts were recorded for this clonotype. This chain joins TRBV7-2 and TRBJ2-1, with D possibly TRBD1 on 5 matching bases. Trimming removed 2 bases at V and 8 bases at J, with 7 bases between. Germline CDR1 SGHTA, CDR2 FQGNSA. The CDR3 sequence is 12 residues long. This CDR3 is CASSLSGYEQFF. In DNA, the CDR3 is TGTGCCAGCAGCTTATCAGGGTATGAGCAGTTCTTC.

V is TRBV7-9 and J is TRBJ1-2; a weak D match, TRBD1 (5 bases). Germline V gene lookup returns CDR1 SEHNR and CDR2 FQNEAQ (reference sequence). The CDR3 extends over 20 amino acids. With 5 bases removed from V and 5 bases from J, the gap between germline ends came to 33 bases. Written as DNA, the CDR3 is TGTGCCAGCAGCATCACTTGGAGGGGACTCTTGGTCGGTCCCTGGTATGGCTACACCTTC. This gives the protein CASSITWRGLLVGPWYGYTF.

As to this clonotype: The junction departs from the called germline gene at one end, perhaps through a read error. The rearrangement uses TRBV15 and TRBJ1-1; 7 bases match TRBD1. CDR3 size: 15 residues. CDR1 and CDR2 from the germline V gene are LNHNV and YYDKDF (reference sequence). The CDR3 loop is CAASRQGGTNTEAFF. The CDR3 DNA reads TGTGCCGCCAGCAGACAGGGTGGGACGAACACTGAAGCTTTCTTT.